These 27 T cell receptor beta chains share one sample of origin, sequenced in a study of blood T cell repertoires in COVID-19 (dated by TCRdb to 2018 to 2021). The library was prepared using the immunoSEQ multiplex PCR assay. The table comes from immuneACCESS by way of TCRdb, which keeps in-frame sequences with V and J called. Part of the clones is missing from these tables; in studies checked, under half for an unresolved V gene and the rest for unknown reasons. In this sample the table shows over 300,000 clones, about 82% of which occur a single time. About 1.7% of the sample comes from the top ten. Specimen: peripheral blood. Receptors originate from a woman aged 50 to 60 with acute or convalescent COVID-19.

The gene calls are TRBV30 and TRBJ2-6; 10 positions match TRBD1. This CDR3 spans 19 amino acids. Germline loops: CDR1 GTSNPN, CDR2 SVGIG (reference sequence). Germline trimming cut 0 bases from V and 0 bases from J; bases unmatched to any gene: 8. For the CDR3, the DNA is TGTGCCTGGAGTGTCCCCCGGGACAGGGGAAGCTCTGGGGCCAACGTCCTGACTTTC. Amino acid sequence: CAWSVPRDRGSSGANVLTF.

This rearrangement joins TRBV2 to TRBJ1-2; 12 positions agree with TRBD1. CDR3 size: 16 residues. CDR1 SNHLY and CDR2 FYNNEI come from the germline V gene. V trimming: 7 bases; J trimming: 7 bases; junction bases outside the gene matches: 13. CDR3 nucleotide sequence: TGTGCCAGCACCGTGACCGGGACAGGGGGCGCGGGTGGCTACACCTTC. As protein: CASTVTGTGGAGGYTF.

A few counts support this clone. This chain connects TRBV7-8 to TRBJ1-5; perhaps TRBD1 as D (5 bases). Germline V gives CDR1 SGHVS, CDR2 FQNEAQ. This CDR3 spans 18 amino acids. The V and J ends lost 2 bases and 0 bases respectively, with 17 bases between them. The CDR3 loop is CASSLFAGRGASNQPQHF. Written as DNA, the CDR3 is TGTGCCAGCAGCTTATTTGCCGGCCGCGGGGCTAGCAATCAGCCCCAGCATTTT. The full variable domain, with the rest looked up from reference TRBV7-8 and TRBJ1-5, is GAGVSQSPRYKVAKRGQDVALRCDPISGHVSLFWYQQALGQGPEFLTYFQNEAQLDKSGLPSDRFFAERPEGSVSTLKIQRTQQEDSAVYLCASSLFAGRGASNQPQHFGDGTRLSIL.

The V call is TRBV30, the J call TRBJ2-7; 7 bases map to TRBD1. With V trimmed by 4 bases and J by 2 bases, 5 bases remained unmatched. Germline CDR1 GTSNPN, CDR2 SVGIG (reference sequence). CDR3 length: 13 amino acids. The chain's CDR3 is CAWTRDSAYEQYF. In DNA, the CDR3 is TGTGCCTGGACCCGGGACAGCGCCTACGAGCAGTACTTC. The whole variable domain, remainder taken from reference TRBV30 and TRBJ2-7, is SQTIHQWPATLVQPVGSPLSLECTVEGTSNPNLYWYRQAAGRGLQLLFYSVGIGQISSEVPQNLSASRPQDRQFILSSKKLLLSDSGFYLCAWTRDSAYEQYFGPGTRLTVT.

V gene TRBV7-9 combines with J gene TRBJ1-4, with 7 positions matching TRBD1. V lost 9 bases to trimming and J lost 4 bases; unmatched junction nucleotides: 8. The CDR3 is 14 residues long. CDR1 is SEHNR, CDR2 FQNEAQ, per germline (reference sequence). CDR3: CASVRDRYNEKLFF. The CDR3 coding sequence is TGTGCCAGTGTCCGGGACAGATATAATGAAAAACTGTTTTTT.

This clone was observed once. This rearrangement joins TRBV9 to TRBJ1-6; D uncertain. V gave up 0 bases and J gave up 8 bases, with 9 bases separating them. The CDR3 sequence is 14 residues long. CDR1 is SGDLS, CDR2 YYNGEE, per germline. For the CDR3, the DNA is TGTGCCAGCAGCGTAGGGGGAGGGTATTCACCCCTCCACTTT. This translates into CASSVGGGYSPLHF. Complete variable domain (other parts from reference TRBV9 and TRBJ1-6): DSGVTQTPKHLITATGQRVTLRCSPRSGDLSVYWYQQSLDQGLQFLIQYYNGEERAKGNILERFSAQQFPDLHSELNLSSLELGDSALYFCASSVGGGYSPLHFGNGTRLTVT.

The J gene is TRBJ2-1, the V gene TRBV7-3, with 14 bases identical to TRBD2. After removal of 0 bases from V and 11 bases from J, the junction contained 3 bases not matched to a gene. Germline CDR1 and CDR2: SGHTA and FQGTGA. The CDR3 runs 15 residues. The CDR3 loop reads CASSLTGTSGGKQFF. CDR3 DNA: TGTGCCAGCAGCTTAACGGGGACTAGCGGGGGTAAGCAGTTCTTC.

The chain carries TRBV7-8 and TRBJ2-5; 8 bases are shared with TRBD2. This CDR3 comprises 16 residues. Unmatched junction bases numbered 10, after V lost 5 bases and J lost 2 bases. Per germline, CDR1 SGHVS and CDR2 FQNEAQ. CDR3 loop: CASSPSGGRVQETQYF. For the CDR3, the DNA is TGTGCCAGCAGCCCTTCGGGAGGGAGGGTTCAAGAGACCCAGTACTTC.

This chain joins TRBV10-1 and TRBJ1-5, with D unresolved. The CDR3 runs to 12 residues. The V end was cut by 9 bases, the J end by 4 bases, with 10 bases between. Germline V CDR1 and CDR2: WNHNN, SYGVQD (reference sequence). The CDR3 DNA is TGCGCCAGGCGGGAGTTTAATCAGCCCCAGCATTTT. This gives the protein CARREFNQPQHF.

The V call is TRBV2, the J call TRBJ2-5, with a tentative D call TRBD2 (5 bases). V lost 4 bases and J lost 4, with 10 bases in between. Per germline, CDR1 SNHLY and CDR2 FYNNEI. CDR3 length equals 13 residues. Here the CDR3 DNA reads TGTGCCAGCAGTGCGGGAATCGGAGAGACCCAGTACTTC. This encodes CASSAGIGETQYF.

The genes are TRBV5-1 and TRBJ2-2; a possible D gene is TRBD2 (6 bases). Germline values: CDR1 SGHRS, CDR2 YFSETQ. The CDR3 totals 15 residues. V was cut by 4 bases and J by 0 bases, with 10 bases left in between. The CDR3 DNA reads TGCGCCAGCAGCCCGCGCGGGACGAACACCGGGGAGCTGTTTTTT. Protein sequence: CASSPRGTNTGELFF.

The V call is TRBV2, the J call TRBJ2-7; 9 positions match TRBD1. This CDR3 region has 17 residues. With 6 bases clipped from V and 0 bases from J, the junction kept 12 bases outside the gene matches. Germline CDR1 and CDR2: SNHLY and FYNNEI. CDR3 in amino acids: CASSPSPGQGYSYEQYF. CDR3 DNA sequence: TGTGCCAGCAGCCCCAGCCCGGGACAGGGATACTCCTACGAGCAGTACTTC.

The chain recombines TRBV28 with TRBJ1-2; tentative D call: TRBD1 (5 bases). CDR3 length equals 11 residues. With 7 bases removed from V and 7 bases from J, the gap between germline ends came to 10 bases. In germline, CDR1 is MDHEN, CDR2 SYDVKM. The DNA for the CDR3 is TGTGCCAGCACCAGGGAAGGTGGCTACACCTTC. Its translation is CASTREGGYTF.

CDR3 coding DNA: TGTGCCAGCAGCTGGGCAGGGGGTACCTACGAGCAGTACTTC. Its translation: CASSWAGGTYEQYF. V usage is TRBV5-6 and J usage is TRBJ2-7, with TRBD1 matching 7 bases. Germline values: CDR1 SGHDT, CDR2 YYEEEE. J lost 2 bases, V lost 3 bases, and 5 bases had no gene match. This CDR3 spans 14 amino acids.

This clone has only one observation. J is TRBJ2-5 and V is TRBV27; 7 bases line up with TRBD1. CDR1 is MNHEY, CDR2 SMNVEV, per germline (reference sequence). V shed 4 bases and J 9 bases; nucleotides not matched to a gene: 14. The CDR3 extends over 15 amino acids. The CDR3 here is CASSSRQAPRGSQYF. As DNA, the CDR3 is TGTGCCAGCAGTTCGCGACAGGCGCCCAGGGGGTCCCAGTACTTC.

This clone was seen just once. The chain joins TRBV30 to TRBJ2-3; D is perhaps TRBD2 (6 bases). The CDR3 is 14 residues long. Germline CDR1 is GTSNPN and CDR2 is SVGIG (reference sequence). Trimming left V 1 base short and J 6 bases short, with 14 bases between. CDR3 protein: CAWSAGAVSDTQYF. The CDR3 DNA reads as TGTGCCTGGAGTGCGGGAGCGGTGAGTGATACGCAGTATTTT.

The chain uses TRBV11-3 and TRBJ2-5; 9 bases are a match to TRBD2. The CDR3 contains 14 residues. CDR1 is SGHNT, CDR2 YENEEA, per germline. V lost 6 bases and J lost 5; bases outside the gene matches: 7. CDR3 nucleotide sequence: TGTGCCAGCAGTAGGGCTAGCGGGACGGAGACCCAGTACTTC. This codes for CASSRASGTETQYF.

CDR3 nucleotides: TGTGCCAGCTCACCAAACCTAGTGGCCACAGATACGCAGTATTTT. This translates into CASSPNLVATDTQYF. The V and J genes are TRBV18 and TRBJ2-3; the D is unclear. CDR1 and CDR2 (germline): KGHSH, LQKENI. V was cut by 2 bases and J by 2 bases, with 11 bases left in between. The CDR3 length is 15 residues.

The chain employs TRBV7-2 and TRBJ1-4; 9 bases agree with TRBD1. V lost 6 bases and J lost 7; bases outside the gene matches: 3. CDR1 is SGHTA, CDR2 FQGNSA, per germline. CDR3 length equals 13 residues. The DNA of the CDR3 is TGTGCCAGCAGACCGACAGGGGGTGAAAAACTGTTTTTT. It encodes CASRPTGGEKLFF.

The chain uses TRBV5-6 and TRBJ2-1; no clear D. This CDR3 spans 14 amino acids. Trimming pared 0 bases from V and 6 bases from J, leaving 10 bases between. The germline gives CDR1 SGHDT, CDR2 YYEEEE. CDR3 residues: CASSLEVGSNEQFF. The DNA of the CDR3 is TGTGCCAGCAGCTTGGAAGTCGGTTCCAATGAGCAGTTCTTC.

This clone was seen a single time. The gene calls are TRBV7-2 and TRBJ2-1, with 9 bases that match TRBD1. Germline CDR1 and CDR2: SGHTA and FQGNSA. With 4 bases clipped from V and 4 bases from J, the junction kept 11 bases outside the gene matches. The CDR3 loop spans 17 amino acids. CDR3 DNA: TGTGCCAGCAGCTCAGGGGGAACAGGGGGCACGTACAATGAGCAGTTCTTC. Translation: CASSSGGTGGTYNEQFF.

The chain has TRBV5-6 and TRBJ2-1, with 10 bases fitting TRBD2. Germline V lookup: CDR1 SGHDT, CDR2 YYEEEE. The CDR3 runs 16 residues. J gave up 4 bases and V 2 bases, and 6 bases lay outside the gene matches. The CDR3 coding sequence is TGTGCCAGCAGCTTAGTAGCGGGGGGCTATTACAATGAGCAGTTCTTC. It codes for CASSLVAGGYYNEQFF.

The V gene is TRBV5-4, the J gene TRBJ2-3, with TRBD2 as a possible D gene (6 bases). V was cut by 4 bases and J by 0 bases, with 15 bases left in between. This CDR3 is built from 16 residues. Germline-derived CDR1 and CDR2 are SGHNT and YYREEE (reference sequence). The chain's CDR3 is CASSPRDHSSTDTQYF. The DNA for the CDR3 is TGTGCCAGCAGCCCGCGGGACCACTCTAGCACAGATACGCAGTATTTT.

V gene TRBV24-1 combines with J gene TRBJ1-4; possibly TRBD1 for D (5 bases). CDR1 KGHDR and CDR2 SFDVKD come from the germline V gene. Trimming shortened V by 0 bases and J by 5 bases, and 9 bases separated the two germline ends. The CDR3 consists of 15 residues. The chain's CDR3 is CATSDLAGQNEKLFF. The CDR3 DNA reads as TGTGCCACCAGTGATTTGGCAGGGCAGAATGAAAAACTGTTTTTT.

The chain has TRBV5-1 and TRBJ2-2; 13 nucleotides agree with TRBD2. From germline, CDR1 is SGHRS and CDR2 YFSETQ. Trimming cost V 3 bases and J 7 bases; bases outside gene matches: 6. This CDR3 comprises 16 residues. The CDR3 protein is CASSWWTSGSGGELFF. The CDR3 bases are TGCGCCAGCAGCTGGTGGACTAGCGGGAGCGGCGGGGAGCTGTTTTTT.

The chain has TRBV20-1 and TRBJ2-1; D gene uncertain. V was cut by 1 base and J by 12 bases, with 10 bases left in between. The germline CDR1 and CDR2 sequences are DFQATT and SNEGSKA (reference sequence). The CDR3 covers 11 residues. The CDR3 protein is CSARVRFGQFF. CDR3 DNA sequence: TGCAGTGCTAGAGTCCGATTCGGGCAGTTCTTC.

As DNA, the CDR3 is TGTGCCAGCCTAGCGGGGGGCGATTTGGAGACCCAGTACTTC. It yields the protein CASLAGGDLETQYF. This chain joins TRBV2 and TRBJ2-5, with TRBD2 identical over 11 bases. Germline V CDR1 and CDR2: SNHLY, FYNNEI. J was trimmed by 5 bases and V by 8 bases; bases with no gene match: 7. This CDR3 spans 14 amino acids.